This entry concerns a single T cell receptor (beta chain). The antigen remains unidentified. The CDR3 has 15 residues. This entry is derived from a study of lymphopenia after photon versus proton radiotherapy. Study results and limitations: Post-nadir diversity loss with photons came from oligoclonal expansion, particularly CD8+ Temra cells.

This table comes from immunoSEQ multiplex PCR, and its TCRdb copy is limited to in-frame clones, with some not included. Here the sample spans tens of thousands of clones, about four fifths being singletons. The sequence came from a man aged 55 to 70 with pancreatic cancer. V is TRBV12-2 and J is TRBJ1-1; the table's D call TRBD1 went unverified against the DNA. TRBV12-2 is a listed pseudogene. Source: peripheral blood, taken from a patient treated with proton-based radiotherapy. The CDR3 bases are TGTGCAAGTCGCTTAGCGTCCAGGGTCCGAGGCGAAGCTTTCTTT. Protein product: CASRLASRVRGEAFF.